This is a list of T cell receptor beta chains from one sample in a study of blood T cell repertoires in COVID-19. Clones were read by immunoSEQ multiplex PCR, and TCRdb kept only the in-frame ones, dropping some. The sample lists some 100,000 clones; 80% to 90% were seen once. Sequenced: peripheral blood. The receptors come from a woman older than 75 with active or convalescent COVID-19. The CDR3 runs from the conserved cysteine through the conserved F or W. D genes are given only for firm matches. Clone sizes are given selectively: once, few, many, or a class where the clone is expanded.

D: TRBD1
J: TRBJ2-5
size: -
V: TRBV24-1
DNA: TGTGCCACCAGTGATTTGTTCAGGGGGCTAGAGACCCAGTACTTC
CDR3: CATSDLFRGLETQYF

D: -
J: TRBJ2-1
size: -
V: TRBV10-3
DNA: TGTGCCATCAGTGGACAGAATGAGCAGTTCTTC
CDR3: CAISGQNEQFF

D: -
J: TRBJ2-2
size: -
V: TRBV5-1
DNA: TGCGCCAGCCGGCAGGACAGCGGAAACACCGGGGAGCTGTTTTTT
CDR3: CASRQDSGNTGELFF

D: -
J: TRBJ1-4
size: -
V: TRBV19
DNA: TGTGCCAGCCAAAGGGGCGCAAGGAGTGAAAAACTGTTTTTT
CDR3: CASQRGARSEKLFF

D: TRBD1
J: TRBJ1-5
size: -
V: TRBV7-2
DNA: TGTGCCACCTCGCGACAGGGAGCTCAGCCCCAGCATTTT
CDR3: CATSRQGAQPQHF

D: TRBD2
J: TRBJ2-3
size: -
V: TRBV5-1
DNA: TGCGCCAGCAGCTTAACCACTAGCGGGCGCCGCACAGATACGCAGTATTTT
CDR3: CASSLTTSGRRTDTQYF

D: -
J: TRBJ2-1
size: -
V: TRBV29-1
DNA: TGCAGCGTTACCATTTGGAGTGAGCAGTTCTTC
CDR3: CSVTIWSEQFF

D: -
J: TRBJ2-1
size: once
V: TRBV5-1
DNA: TGCGCCAGCAGCTTGTCTACGGCCTACAATGAGCAGTTCTTC
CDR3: CASSLSTAYNEQFF

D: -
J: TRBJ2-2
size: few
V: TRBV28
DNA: TGTGCCAGCAGTGAGGAGGTTAGCTGGGCCGGGGAGCTGTTTTTT
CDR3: CASSEEVSWAGELFF

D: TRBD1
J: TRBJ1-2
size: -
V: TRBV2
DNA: TGTGCCAGCGGGGGGACAGGAGGGCAGGTTGGCTACACCTTC
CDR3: CASGGTGGQVGYTF

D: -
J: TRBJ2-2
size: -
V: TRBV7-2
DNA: TGTGCCAGCAGCTCTAAAGCCTCAACCGGGGAGCTGTTTTTT
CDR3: CASSSKASTGELFF

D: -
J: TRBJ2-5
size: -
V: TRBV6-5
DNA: TGTGCCATTTACCTGAGAAGCACCCAGTACTTC
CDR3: CAIYLRSTQYF

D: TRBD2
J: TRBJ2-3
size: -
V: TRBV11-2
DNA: TGTGCCAGCAGCTTAAGGACTAGTACCCCAGATACGCAGTATTTT
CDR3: CASSLRTSTPDTQYF

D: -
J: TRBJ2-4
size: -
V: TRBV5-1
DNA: TGCGCCAGCAGCTCCTCGTCGACTACAAACATTCAGTACTTC
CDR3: CASSSSSTTNIQYF

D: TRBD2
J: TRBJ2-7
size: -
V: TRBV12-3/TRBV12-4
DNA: TGTGCCAGCAGGGCAGCGGGAGCCTACGAGCAGTACTTC
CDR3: CASRAAGAYEQYF

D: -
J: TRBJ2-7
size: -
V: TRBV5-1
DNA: TGCGCCAGCAGCCCGCGGGACGGGTCCTACGAGCAGTACTTC
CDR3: CASSPRDGSYEQYF

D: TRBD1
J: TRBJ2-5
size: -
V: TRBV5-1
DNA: TGCGCCAGCAGCCTGACAGGGCTACCGGGGGAGACCCAGTACTTC
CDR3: CASSLTGLPGETQYF